The next 32 T cell receptor beta chains were all read from a single sample in a study of blood T cell repertoires in COVID-19. Assay used: immunoSEQ multiplex PCR; TCRdb lists only in-frame clones, some missing. The sample holds over 150,000 clones; around 86% are singletons and the top ten take less than 0.7%. The sample was peripheral blood. These receptors were obtained from a man between 60 and 70 years old with COVID-19, enrolled during active disease.

V and J are TRBV11-2 and TRBJ2-3, with 8 bases identical to TRBD2. The CDR3 has 15 residues. CDR1 is SGHAT, CDR2 FQNNGV, per germline. V lost 6 bases to trimming and J lost 3 bases; unmatched junction nucleotides: 8. The CDR3 loop is CASSVPGLDTDTQYF. Here the CDR3 DNA reads TGTGCCAGCAGTGTCCCGGGACTAGATACAGATACGCAGTATTTT.

The rearrangement uses TRBV28 and TRBJ1-2, with D possibly matching TRBD1 (6 bases). V lost 7 bases and J lost 8, with 17 bases in between. The germline V gene has CDR1 MDHEN and CDR2 SYDVKM. This CDR3 comprises 13 residues. CDR3 protein: CASTYNRAGGYTF. For the CDR3, the DNA is TGTGCCAGCACCTATAACAGGGCGGGCGGCTACACCTTC.

The chain recombines TRBV24-1 with TRBJ1-2, with D perhaps matching TRBD1 (6 bases). The CDR3 runs 14 residues. The V gene lost 6 bases and the J gene lost 1 base, with 11 bases spanning the gap. The germline gives CDR1 KGHDR, CDR2 SFDVKD. CDR3: CATSPGQLNYGYTF. CDR3 in DNA: TGTGCCACCAGTCCGGGACAACTTAACTATGGCTACACCTTC.

This clone was observed a few times. The J gene is TRBJ2-5, the V gene TRBV3-1 (or the pseudogene TRBV3-2); D possibly corresponds to TRBD2 (6 bases). Germline V gene data show CDR1 as LGHDT and CDR2 as YNNKEL (reference sequence). Trimming cost V 2 bases and J 2 bases, with 12 bases left between them. This CDR3 has 15 residues. CDR3 region: CASSQLSGTQETQYF. The CDR3 region has the DNA TGTGCCAGCAGCCAATTATCCGGGACTCAAGAGACCCAGTACTTC.

This chain connects TRBV6-2 or TRBV6-3 to TRBJ1-5, with a possible D match to TRBD1 (5 bases). With 0 bases removed from V and 4 bases from J, the gap between germline ends came to 7 bases. This CDR3 region has 14 residues. From germline, CDR1 is MNHEY and CDR2 SVGEGT. The CDR3 loop reads CASSYSTDNQPQHF. The CDR3 DNA is TGTGCCAGCAGTTACTCGACAGATAATCAGCCCCAGCATTTT.

V is TRBV27 and J is TRBJ1-5; D gene uncertain. Trimming took 3 bases from V and 6 from J, leaving 6 bases between them. The CDR3 consists of 12 residues. From germline, CDR1 is MNHEY and CDR2 SMNVEV (reference sequence). CDR3 coding DNA: TGTGCCAGCAGTTTTCCAGGTCAGCCCCAGCATTTT. Translated, it gives CASSFPGQPQHF.

This chain connects TRBV6-6 to TRBJ1-1, with 9 bases that match TRBD1. Germline CDR1 reads MNHNY; CDR2 reads SVGAGI (reference sequence). Losses at the gene ends were 2 bases for V and 4 bases for J; bases not matched to a gene: 5. The CDR3 consists of 15 residues. The CDR3 DNA is TGTGCCAGCAGTTACGGCGACAGGGGGTCCACTGAAGCTTTCTTT. Its translation is CASSYGDRGSTEAFF.

The chain is built from TRBV27 and TRBJ1-2; tentative D call: TRBD1 (6 bases). CDR1 and CDR2 (germline): MNHEY, SMNVEV (reference sequence). The CDR3 covers 13 residues. Between the trimmed V and J ends, which lost 2 bases and 8 bases, there was a span of 12 bases. For the CDR3, the DNA is TGTGCCAGCAGTTTACAAGGGGGGGCAGGCTACACCTTC. It specifies CASSLQGGAGYTF.

The chain links TRBV9 to TRBJ1-6; maybe TRBD1 (5 bases). Germline values: CDR1 SGDLS, CDR2 YYNGEE. This CDR3 has 14 amino acids. V lost 3 bases, J lost 5 bases, and 9 bases lay in between. DNA for the CDR3: TGTGCCAGCAGCGCCGACAGCAATAATTCACCCCTCCACTTT. Residues: CASSADSNNSPLHF.

The rearrangement joins TRBV6-6 to TRBJ1-6; D unclear. V lost 7 bases, J lost 7 bases, and 17 bases lay in between. Germline lookup yields CDR1 MNHNY and CDR2 SVGAGI (reference sequence). The CDR3 has 15 amino acids. CDR3 DNA: TGTGCCAGCACCCCGGACGTAAGAGGGAATTCACCCCTCCACTTT. It translates to CASTPDVRGNSPLHF.

This rearrangement joins TRBV28 to TRBJ1-1, with D hard to call. The length of the CDR3 is 11 residues. The ends were cut back, 2 bases at V and 4 bases at J, with 2 bases in the middle. Germline loops: CDR1 MDHEN, CDR2 SYDVKM. CDR3 DNA: TGTGCCAGCAGTTTACGCACTGAAGCTTTCTTT. Translated: CASSLRTEAFF.

The chain carries TRBV11-3 and TRBJ1-1, with TRBD1 matching over 7 bases. CDR1 is SGHNT and CDR2 is YENEEA in the germline V gene. The ends lost 6 bases at V and 0 bases at J; junction bases unmatched: 4. The CDR3 has 14 amino acids. CDR3 coding DNA: TGTGCCAGCAGGCGGACAGGCATGAACACTGAAGCTTTCTTT. Translating it yields CASRRTGMNTEAFF.

This clone was seen only once. This chain uses TRBV7-2 with TRBJ2-5; TRBD2 might be the D (6 bases). The CDR3 has 15 residues. Trimming took 3 bases from V and 5 from J, leaving 16 bases between them. Germline loops: CDR1 SGHTA, CDR2 FQGNSA. CDR3 nucleotides: TGTGCCAGCAGCTTCCCGACTAGTACTATTGAGACCCAGTACTTC. Protein product: CASSFPTSTIETQYF.

The chain couples TRBV19 to TRBJ2-2, with D perhaps matching TRBD1 (6 bases). Germline V gene lookup returns CDR1 LNHDA and CDR2 SQIVND (reference sequence). Trimming cost V 6 bases and J 6 bases, with 11 bases left between them. The CDR3 covers 13 residues. The chain's CDR3 is CASRTGSAGELFF. CDR3 DNA: TGTGCCAGTAGAACAGGGAGCGCCGGGGAGCTGTTTTTT.

The gene calls are TRBV11-3 and TRBJ1-2; D call uncertain. Germline V gene data show CDR1 as SGHNT and CDR2 as YENEEA. V gave up 1 base and J gave up 8 bases, with 14 bases separating them. This CDR3 contains 14 residues. In DNA, the CDR3 is TGTGCCAGCAGCTTAGGCGGGTTAACTGGCGGCTACACCTTC. It translates to CASSLGGLTGGYTF.

V and J are TRBV19 and TRBJ1-1; the D gene is possibly TRBD1 (6 bases). Trimming removed 3 bases at V and 7 bases at J, with 15 bases between. The CDR3 length is 14 residues. Germline V gives CDR1 LNHDA, CDR2 SQIVND (reference sequence). This CDR3 reads CASSIQGSNNEAFF. DNA of the CDR3: TGTGCCAGTAGTATCCAGGGGTCGAATAATGAAGCTTTCTTT.

The chain carries TRBV15 and TRBJ2-7; possibly TRBD1 for D (6 bases). Trimming pared 1 base from V and 6 bases from J, leaving 16 bases between. This CDR3 contains 15 residues. Germline V CDR1 and CDR2: LNHNV, YYDKDF (reference sequence). The CDR3 protein is CATSRGGSGVGEQYF. CDR3 sequence (DNA): TGTGCCACCAGCAGAGGAGGTTCAGGGGTTGGCGAGCAGTACTTC.

The chain links TRBV9 to TRBJ2-3; 11 bases are a match to TRBD2. Germline values: CDR1 SGDLS, CDR2 YYNGEE. V was pared by 0 bases and J by 0 bases, with 0 bases of the junction left unmatched. This CDR3 is built from 16 residues. This CDR3 is CASSVGTSGSTDTQYF. In DNA form, the CDR3 reads TGTGCCAGCAGCGTAGGGACTAGCGGGAGCACAGATACGCAGTATTTT.

DNA of the CDR3: TGTGCCAGCAGCGCGACCTTAGCGGGGGGGCTGGCCGGGGAGCTGTTTTTT. Its translation: CASSATLAGGLAGELFF. The V gene is TRBV7-2, the J gene TRBJ2-2; 11 bases fit TRBD2. After removal of 5 bases from V and 6 bases from J, the junction contained 11 bases not matched to a gene. Germline-derived CDR1 and CDR2 are SGHTA and FQGNSA. The CDR3 sequence is 17 residues long.

The genes are TRBV19 and TRBJ1-2; 8 nucleotides line up with TRBD1. CDR3 length: 13 amino acids. Germline loops: CDR1 LNHDA, CDR2 SQIVND (reference sequence). Trimming cost V 5 bases and J 4 bases; bases outside gene matches: 3. CDR3 DNA sequence: TGTGCCAGTAGTGAGACAGGGGTCTATGGCTACACCTTC. It codes for CASSETGVYGYTF. Supplemented by reference TRBV19 and TRBJ1-2, the full variable domain reads DGGITQSPKYLFRKEGQNVTLSCEQNLNHDAMYWYRQDPGQGLRLIYYSQIVNDFQKGDIAEGYSVSREKKESFPLTVTSAQKNPTAFYLCASSETGVYGYTFGSGTRLTVV.

This sequence joins TRBV4-3 and TRBJ2-5; the D gene is possibly TRBD2 (6 bases). The V gene lost 0 bases and the J gene lost 5 bases, with 22 bases spanning the gap. The germline CDR1 and CDR2 sequences are LGHNA and YSLEER. This CDR3 comprises 18 residues. Here the CDR3 DNA reads TGCGCCAGCAGCCAAGAAGGTCCCAGGCCCGGAGGGTATGAGACCCAGTACTTC. This encodes CASSQEGPRPGGYETQYF.

This clone was seen just once. The chain links TRBV4-1 to TRBJ2-1; 8 nucleotides line up with TRBD2. Looked up from germline, CDR1 is MGHRA and CDR2 is YSYEKL. The trim removed 3 bases at V and 8 bases at J, leaving 9 bases unmatched. The CDR3 is 15 residues long. CDR3 bases: TGCGCCAGCAGCCAGTCCGGGACTAGTCCCTATGAGCAGTTCTTC. Its translation: CASSQSGTSPYEQFF.

The rearrangement joins TRBV7-2 to TRBJ2-2; 13 bases agree with TRBD2. The V segment lost 0 bases and the J segment 1 base; nucleotides outside the gene matches: 14. Germline V gene data show CDR1 as SGHTA and CDR2 as FQGNSA. The CDR3 is 22 residues long. In DNA, the CDR3 is TGTGCCAGCAGCTTAGCGCTGGGACTAGCGGGAAACCTAAAACAGAACACCGGGGAGCTGTTTTTT. Translation gives CASSLALGLAGNLKQNTGELFF.

The V call is TRBV7-2, the J call TRBJ1-4; no clear D gene. This CDR3 has 15 amino acids. The germline CDR1 and CDR2 sequences are SGHTA and FQGNSA. V gave up 1 base and J gave up 4 bases, with 10 bases separating them. DNA of the CDR3: TGTGCCAGCAGCTTAGGGCAGGCTCTTAATGAAAAACTGTTTTTT. This gives the protein CASSLGQALNEKLFF.

This clone was recorded a few times. The chain recombines TRBV9 with TRBJ2-2; D call uncertain. Germline CDR1 SGDLS, CDR2 YYNGEE. This CDR3 contains 14 residues. Trimming pared 2 bases from V and 1 base from J, leaving 6 bases between. CDR3 residues: CASSVLLNTGELFF. In DNA form, the CDR3 reads TGTGCCAGCAGCGTTCTACTGAACACCGGGGAGCTGTTTTTT.

The chain is built from TRBV24-1 and TRBJ2-1, with 8 bases fitting TRBD2. The CDR3 consists of 16 residues. Losses at the gene ends were 1 base for V and 6 bases for J; bases not matched to a gene: 7. CDR1 KGHDR and CDR2 SFDVKD come from the germline V gene. The CDR3 loop is CATSDFKAGAVNEQFF. The CDR3 nucleotides read TGTGCCACCAGTGATTTCAAAGCGGGAGCGGTCAATGAGCAGTTCTTC.

There are a few counts of this clone. This chain links TRBV30 with TRBJ1-1; D possibly corresponds to TRBD1 (5 bases). This CDR3 comprises 14 residues. Per germline, CDR1 GTSNPN and CDR2 SVGIG (reference sequence). V lost 1 base to trimming and J lost 1 base, with 10 bases between them. In nucleotides, the CDR3 is TGTGCCTGGAGTGAATACAGGAGGAACACTGAAGCTTTCTTT. Translating gives CAWSEYRRNTEAFF.

The chain employs TRBV15 and TRBJ1-1; TRBD1 aligns across 7 bases. CDR3 length: 15 amino acids. V lost 2 bases, J lost 5 bases, and 8 bases stayed unmatched. The V gene's germline CDR1 is LNHNV and CDR2 YYDKDF (reference sequence). CDR3 coding DNA: TGTGCCACCAGCAGACAAACAGGGGTCGGGACTGAAGCTTTCTTT. Its translation is CATSRQTGVGTEAFF.

The CDR3 coding sequence is TGTGCCAGCAGCGGCGCACAGGGGGCGCTGCCCTACGAGCAGTACTTC. It is translated as CASSGAQGALPYEQYF. The rearrangement uses TRBV7-2 and TRBJ2-7, with TRBD1 matching over 9 bases. The V gene's germline CDR1 is SGHTA and CDR2 FQGNSA. V shed 5 bases and J 2 bases; nucleotides not matched to a gene: 10. This CDR3 region has 16 residues.

The J gene is TRBJ1-5, the V gene TRBV4-1; D is possibly TRBD1 (6 bases). The ends were cut back, 3 bases at V and 1 base at J, with 13 bases in the middle. CDR1 MGHRA and CDR2 YSYEKL come from the germline V gene. The CDR3 runs to 16 residues. In DNA form, the CDR3 reads TGCGCCAGCAGCCAGCAGCCAGGGGTAAGCAATCAGCCCCAGCATTTT. Amino acid sequence: CASSQQPGVSNQPQHF.

The chain carries TRBV6-7 and TRBJ2-7; 10 bases line up with TRBD1. TRBV6-7 is treated as an ORF (open reading frame) with a function not yet certain. V gave up 5 bases and J gave up 1 base; unmatched junction bases: 5. The CDR3 has 15 residues. CDR3 sequence reads: CASSKGTGASYEQYF. The CDR3 nucleotides read TGTGCCAGCAGTAAGGGGACAGGGGCATCCTACGAGCAGTACTTC.

Here the CDR3 reads CASSPLGQGAGTGELFF. As DNA, the CDR3 is TGTGCCAGCTCACCACTGGGACAGGGCGCTGGAACCGGGGAGCTGTTTTTT. The chain combines TRBV18 with TRBJ2-2; TRBD1 matches at 9 bases. CDR3 size: 17 residues. Germline lookup yields CDR1 KGHSH and CDR2 LQKENI. The ends lost 1 base at V and 5 bases at J; junction bases unmatched: 8.